This record concerns one T cell receptor (beta chain) sequence. This record comes from a study of blood T cell repertoires in COVID-19. The repertoire was sequenced with immunoSEQ multiplex PCR; TCRdb's copy has only in-frame clones and lacks some. The table shows approximately 220,000 clones, with around nine tenths occurring only once. This CDR3 has 14 amino acids. V was clipped by 4 bases and J by 9 bases, with 16 bases between them. Germline V gene lookup returns CDR1 MGHRA and CDR2 YSYEKL. The chain employs TRBV4-1 and TRBJ2-1, with TRBD2 as a possible D gene (6 bases). This sequence originates from a woman younger than 45 with acute COVID-19. The sequencing input was PBMCs or T cells enriched from blood (not recorded which). The CDR3 region is CASSPEWLGGEQFF. CDR3 DNA sequence: TGCGCCAGCAGCCCGGAGTGGTTGGGGGGTGAGCAGTTCTTC.